One sample yielded the 6 T cell receptor beta chains listed below, sequenced in a study of fetal regulatory T cell absence and autoimmunity. This table comes from immunoSEQ multiplex PCR, and its TCRdb copy is limited to in-frame clones, with some not included. The table lists about 50,000 clones, around 83% of them singletons. What was sequenced was cord blood. The receptor source for this set is a newborn boy with IPEX syndrome.

The CDR3 bases are TGTGCCAGCAGCACCGAGCTTGGGAGTTTAGGAAAACTGTTTTTT. This encodes CASSTELGSLGKLFF. The chain has TRBV21-1 and TRBJ1-4. TRBV21-1 is labeled a pseudogene. This CDR3 is built from 15 residues.

The V call is TRBV6-5, the J call TRBJ2-5; 7 bases are a match to TRBD1. V trimming: 6 bases; J trimming: 4 bases; junction bases outside the gene matches: 2. The germline gives CDR1 MNHEY, CDR2 SVGAGI. The CDR3 loop spans 12 amino acids. CDR3 sequence: CASSRDRETQYF. Here the CDR3 DNA reads TGTGCCAGCAGCCGGGACAGAGAGACCCAGTACTTC.

The chain combines TRBV6-1 with TRBJ2-4, with no clear D. The germline V and J ends were trimmed by 4 bases and 0 bases, with 4 bases remaining between them. Germline V CDR1 and CDR2: MNHNS, SASEGT. This CDR3 spans 13 amino acids. CDR3 nucleotides: TGTGCCAGCAGTGCCACAGCCAAAAACATTCAGTACTTC. Its translation: CASSATAKNIQYF.

V is TRBV11-2 and J is TRBJ1-1; 8 bases are shared with TRBD1. In germline, CDR1 is SGHAT, CDR2 FQNNGV. V dropped 2 bases and J dropped 1; count of bases not matched to a gene: 0. This CDR3 has 14 residues. CDR3 loop: CASSLQGANTEAFF. CDR3 DNA: TGTGCCAGCAGCTTACAGGGGGCGAACACTGAAGCTTTCTTT. Together with reference TRBV11-2 and TRBJ1-1, the CDR3 gives the full variable domain: EAGVAQSPRYKIIEKRQSVAFWCNPISGHATLYWYQQILGQGPKLLIQFQNNGVVDDSQLPKDRFSAERLKGVDSTLKIQPAKLEDSAVYLCASSLQGANTEAFFGQGTRLTVV.

The V gene is TRBV30, the J gene TRBJ2-7, with unresolved D. Trimming removed 0 bases from V and 0 bases from J, with 9 bases in between. The CDR3 contains 14 residues. Germline V gene data show CDR1 as GTSNPN and CDR2 as SVGIG (reference sequence). This CDR3 is CAWSVGPDSYEQYF. The CDR3 nucleotides read TGTGCCTGGAGTGTAGGACCGGACTCCTACGAGCAGTACTTC.

The V call is TRBV15, the J call TRBJ1-1; maybe TRBD1 (5 bases). The length of the CDR3 is 14 residues. The germline V and J ends were trimmed by 3 bases and 1 base, with 9 bases remaining between them. Germline CDR1 LNHNV, CDR2 YYDKDF (reference sequence). The CDR3 sequence: CATSSSQGNTEAFF. The CDR3 bases are TGTGCCACCAGCAGTTCGCAGGGGAACACTGAAGCTTTCTTT. Together with reference TRBV15 and TRBJ1-1, the CDR3 gives the full variable domain: DAMVIQNPRYQVTQFGKPVTLSCSQTLNHNVMYWYQQKSSQAPKLLFHYYDKDFNNEADTPDNFQSRRPNTSFCFLDIRSPGLGDTAMYLCATSSSQGNTEAFFGQGTRLTVV.